The source of this T cell receptor (beta chain) is a study of T-cell memory formation after mild COVID-19 (dated by TCRdb to the early 2020s). Concerning the study at large: Most TCR sequence clusters were specific to one of the two donors. Two young, previously healthy adult volunteers made up the cohort, one male and one female. In two donors, T-cell clones that expanded and contracted after mild COVID-19 were tracked by sequencing TCRalpha and TCRbeta repertoires over time. Overall results and qualifications from the work: Contracting CD4+ clones appeared mostly in the CM and EM memory subsets, whereas CD8+ clones were enriched in EMRA. Whether the second-wave clones peaking on day 37 were SARS-CoV-2 specific was not confirmed. Balanced CD4/CD8 phenotypes were observed for clones contracting from day 15 to 85, whereas a bias towards CD4+ was observed for a second wave of clones expanding from day 15 to 37. Some responding clones were found in pre-infection memory, which suggests that pre-existing cross-reactive memory T cells took part in the SARS-CoV-2 response. The study included only a couple of mild cases, and larger cohorts that include severe cases with pre-infection samples were judged to be necessary.

On this clonotype itself: Its antigen specificity is not known. No qualities accompany the bases; no much larger clone lies one base away.

PBMCs were isolated by Ficoll-Paque density gradient centrifugation. Instrument used: Illumina NovaSeq 6000. TCRalpha and TCRbeta cDNA libraries were built by 5'RACE with constant-segment primers, adding sample barcodes and unique molecular identifiers. RNA was extracted from every sample with Trizol reagent. The libraries were amplified in two PCR steps, and the second step added a second sample barcode and Illumina TruSeq adapters. Libraries were sequenced on an Illumina NovaSeq with 2 x 150 bp paired-end reads. In the source study's methods: With migec v1.2.7, reads were demultiplexed and then collapsed into UMI-guided consensus sequences. Using mixcr v2.1.11, the UMI consensuses were aligned to TRA and TRB V and J templates and assembled into clonotypes. Clonotypes were classified as expanded or contracted when called significant by both edgeR and NoisET, with noise models trained on biological replicates. For edgeR calls, the cutoffs were a false discovery rate-adjusted p below 0.01 and a log2 fold-change threshold of 1. As an exploratory analysis of dynamics, max-normalized trajectories of the 1000 most abundant clonotypes were examined by PCA with hierarchical clustering. Separately sequenced CD4+ and CD8+ repertoires were used to assign the CD4 or CD8 phenotype of responding clones. The public reads were reanalyzed by TCRdb: fastp trimming at Q25, MiXCR alignment, in-frame beta chains only. Rows merge per CDR3 protein into single entries with the most common DNA and genes. TCRdb's processing, not the authors', yielded these V and J calls. Recorded for this sample are 120,000 or so distinct CDR3 sequences; about 15% of them occurred a single time. In total, the top ten clones hold about 15% of the sample.

Deletion took 2 bases off V and 1 base off J, with a span of 8 bases between the germline ends. Taken from the germline V gene, the CDR1 and CDR2 loops are KGHSH and LQKENI. The CDR3 holds 15 amino acids from the cysteine to the phenylalanine. Solely the CDR3 DNA is kept, with 45 bases framed from the first base. The origin of this receptor is an adult woman who had mild COVID-19 (a few samples of this study predate the infection). The sample titles of this study are shuffled in the database, so cell type and time point are left out; the donor was told from shared clones. The chain uses TRBV18 and TRBJ2-2, with no D gene named confidently. Sample: PBMCs or a T cell subset sorted from them (not recorded which). The DNA sequence is given as TGTGCCAGCTCACCAGTTAGCAGGAACACCGGGGAGCTGTTTTTT. It encodes CASSPVSRNTGELFF. When the CDR3 is completed using the reference TRBV18 and TRBJ2-2 genes on either side, the full variable domain is NAGVMQNPRHLVRRRGQEARLRCSPMKGHSHVYWYRQLPEEGLKFMVYLQKENIIDESGMPKERFSAEFPKEGPSILRIQQVVRGDSAAYFCASSPVSRNTGELFFGEGSRLTVL.